Listed here are 32 T cell receptor beta chains from one sample, sequenced in a study of blood T cell repertoires in COVID-19. Using immunoSEQ multiplex PCR, the repertoire was profiled, and TCRdb retains in-frame clones only, with some absent. The profile shows about 140,000 clones, roughly 84% of them singletons. Input material: peripheral blood. Receptor source: a man aged 55 to 70 with active or convalescent COVID-19.

This clone has only a few counts. The chain joins TRBV9 to TRBJ1-5, with a possible D match to TRBD1 (6 bases). The CDR3 has 15 residues. Germline assignment: CDR1 SGDLS and CDR2 YYNGEE. Trimming cost V 2 bases and J 5 bases, with 14 bases left between them. The CDR3 DNA is TGTGCCAGCAGCGTCTCCGGGACATCGGATCAGCCCCAGCATTTT. It codes for CASSVSGTSDQPQHF.

V usage is TRBV4-3 and J usage is TRBJ1-5; tentatively, D is TRBD1 (5 bases). The CDR3 runs to 15 residues. V lost 0 bases and J 4 bases, leaving 10 bases between the germline ends. CDR1 LGHNA and CDR2 YSLEER come from the germline V gene. The CDR3 region is CASSQELGVNQPQHF. CDR3 sequence (DNA): TGCGCCAGCAGCCAAGAATTAGGGGTTAATCAGCCCCAGCATTTT.

This clone was found a few times. This chain uses TRBV29-1 with TRBJ1-4; D perhaps matches TRBD1 (6 bases). Trimming pared 5 bases from V and 8 bases from J, leaving 9 bases between. Germline V gene lookup returns CDR1 SQVTM and CDR2 ANQGSEA. This CDR3 comprises 11 residues. CDR3 bases: TGCAGCGTTAGGACAGAGGAAAAACTGTTTTTT. Protein sequence: CSVRTEEKLFF.

This clone was counted once. The chain is built from TRBV3-1 (or the pseudogene TRBV3-2) and TRBJ1-3; weak D call: TRBD1 (5 bases). CDR1 and CDR2 (germline): LGHDT, YNNKEL (reference sequence). V lost 4 bases to trimming and J lost 3 bases, with 10 bases between them. The CDR3 totals 14 residues. CDR3 sequence: CASSPTTVGNTIYF. CDR3 nucleotides: TGTGCCAGCAGCCCGACGACAGTTGGAAACACCATATATTTT.

The V gene is TRBV6-1, the J gene TRBJ2-7; TRBD1 might be the D (6 bases). V lost 0 bases to trimming and J lost 5 bases, with 20 bases between them. Looked up from germline, CDR1 is MNHNS and CDR2 is SASEGT. The CDR3 runs to 17 residues. Here the CDR3 reads CASSEALHWTVANEQYV. The CDR3 bases are TGTGCCAGCAGTGAAGCGCTTCACTGGACAGTGGCAAACGAGCAGTACGTC.

The chain carries TRBV2 and TRBJ1-1, with TRBD1 identical over 7 bases. The CDR3 extends over 11 amino acids. CDR1 and CDR2 from the germline V gene are SNHLY and FYNNEI. V lost 8 bases and J lost 4; bases outside the gene matches: 1. The CDR3 protein is CASSGGTEAFF. In nucleotides, the CDR3 is TGTGCCAGCTCAGGGGGCACTGAAGCTTTCTTT.

The V call is TRBV19, the J call TRBJ1-5; 7 bases are a match to TRBD1. V shed 6 bases, J shed 4 bases, and the junction held 12 bases outside the gene matches. CDR1 and CDR2 from the germline V gene are LNHDA and SQIVND (reference sequence). This CDR3 spans 16 amino acids. Here the CDR3 reads CASRAPRGTENQPQHF. DNA for the CDR3: TGTGCCAGTAGAGCGCCTCGGGGGACAGAGAATCAGCCCCAGCATTTT.

The genes are TRBV6-5 and TRBJ1-2; 9 bases match TRBD1. Trimming took 6 bases from V and 2 from J; bases not matched to a gene: 7. Per the germline V gene, CDR1 is MNHEY and CDR2 is SVGAGI. The CDR3 loop spans 15 amino acids. CDR3 bases: TGTGCCAGCAGAGCTGGACAGGGGAGAAACTATGGCTACACCTTC. Translated: CASRAGQGRNYGYTF.

V usage is TRBV9 and J usage is TRBJ2-5; 10 nucleotides align to TRBD2. Germline V lookup: CDR1 SGDLS, CDR2 YYNGEE. V lost 3 bases to trimming and J lost 3 bases; unmatched junction nucleotides: 8. This CDR3 comprises 16 residues. The CDR3 is CASSANSGGYEETQYF. CDR3 in DNA: TGTGCCAGCAGCGCTAATAGCGGGGGGTATGAAGAGACCCAGTACTTC.

V is TRBV19 and J is TRBJ2-3, with TRBD2 as a possible D gene (5 bases). The germline V and J ends were trimmed by 6 bases and 0 bases, with 10 bases remaining between them. The CDR3 is 14 residues long. Germline V gene lookup returns CDR1 LNHDA and CDR2 SQIVND (reference sequence). CDR3 coding DNA: TGTGCCAGTAGGCGGGTTTCTAGCACAGATACGCAGTATTTT. Amino acid sequence: CASRRVSSTDTQYF.

Only one count was recorded for this clone. This sequence joins TRBV14 and TRBJ2-3; maybe TRBD2 (5 bases). Trimming removed 4 bases from V and 2 bases from J, with 10 bases in between. CDR3 size: 14 residues. Germline loops: CDR1 SGHDN, CDR2 FVKESK. CDR3 sequence: CASSPALATDTQYF. As DNA, the CDR3 is TGTGCCAGCAGCCCGGCCCTAGCCACAGATACGCAGTATTTT. Variable domain in full (rest from reference TRBV14 and TRBJ2-3): EAGVTQFPSHSVIEKGQTVTLRCDPISGHDNLYWYRRVMGKEIKFLLHFVKESKQDESGMPNNRFLAERTGGTYSTLKVQPAELEDSGVYFCASSPALATDTQYFGPGTRLTVL.

The gene calls are TRBV6-4 and TRBJ1-1; D gene ambiguous. V was cut by 5 bases and J by 6 bases, with 13 bases left in between. Germline V gene sequence: CDR1 MRHNA, CDR2 SNTAGT. CDR3 length: 13 amino acids. CDR3 DNA sequence: TGTGCCAGCAGTAGACTACCTGAGGCTGAAGCTTTCTTT. It codes for CASSRLPEAEAFF.

This chain uses TRBV7-9 with TRBJ2-7, with D hard to call. CDR1 and CDR2 from the germline V gene are SEHNR and FQNEAQ (reference sequence). The V end lost 4 bases, the J end lost 6 bases, and 10 bases lay between the germline ends. The length of the CDR3 is 12 residues. The CDR3: CASSSVFSEQYF. In nucleotides, the CDR3 is TGTGCCAGCAGCTCAGTTTTCTCCGAGCAGTACTTC.

This chain uses TRBV12-2 with TRBJ2-1; TRBD2 is the table's D call, not checked against the DNA. TRBV12-2 is designated a pseudogene. The CDR3 loop spans 16 amino acids. The CDR3 protein is CASRLTTSGTYNEQFF. CDR3 coding DNA: TGTGCAAGTCGCCTCACGACTAGCGGAACCTACAATGAGCAGTTCTTC.

V usage is TRBV5-4 and J usage is TRBJ2-7; a weak D match, TRBD1 (6 bases). Trimming took 3 bases from V and 1 from J, leaving 11 bases between them. There are 14 residues in the CDR3. Germline CDR1 is SGHNT and CDR2 is YYREEE (reference sequence). CDR3 nucleotides: TGTGCCAGCAGCTGGGGACAAGCGTCCTACGAGCAGTACTTC. It is translated as CASSWGQASYEQYF.

The chain links TRBV29-1 to TRBJ2-1; D possibly corresponds to TRBD2 (6 bases). The CDR3 is 10 amino acids. In germline, CDR1 is SQVTM, CDR2 ANQGSEA. V lost 7 bases, J lost 10 bases, and 11 bases lay in between. The CDR3 DNA sequence: TGCAGCGGCGTAGCGGTGGAGCAGTTCTTC. Encoded protein: CSGVAVEQFF.

With respect to this clone: Other DNA sequences in the same sample also yield this CDR3. The V call is TRBV30, the J call TRBJ1-5; tentative D call: TRBD1 (5 bases). Germline V CDR1 and CDR2: GTSNPN, SVGIG (reference sequence). CDR3 size: 13 residues. V was cut by 0 bases and J by 4 bases, with 7 bases left in between. The CDR3 loop reads CAWSVQGNQPQHF. The CDR3, as DNA: TGTGCCTGGAGTGTGCAGGGAAATCAGCCCCAGCATTTT. The whole variable domain, filled in from reference TRBV30 and TRBJ1-5, reads SQTIHQWPATLVQPVGSPLSLECTVEGTSNPNLYWYRQAAGRGLQLLFYSVGIGQISSEVPQNLSASRPQDRQFILSSKKLLLSDSGFYLCAWSVQGNQPQHFGDGTRLSIL.

The CDR3 reads CASSYRSGNTIYF. The CDR3 DNA reads as TGTGCCAGCAGTTATCGCTCTGGAAACACCATATATTTT. This chain joins TRBV27 and TRBJ1-3; D gene ambiguous. Trimming took off 4 bases at V and 0 bases at J, with 4 bases between the two ends. Germline V CDR1 and CDR2: MNHEY, SMNVEV (reference sequence). This CDR3 has 13 residues.

The chain employs TRBV12-5 and TRBJ1-2; possible D gene TRBD1, 6 bases. The CDR3 is 14 amino acids. The V and J ends lost 1 base and 2 bases respectively, with 8 bases between them. Germline CDR1 is LGHNT and CDR2 is FRNRAP. CDR3 sequence (DNA): TGTGCTAGTGGTTTGGCAGGGGACAACTATGGCTACACCTTC. Translated, it gives CASGLAGDNYGYTF. The variable domain in full, with the rest retrieved from reference TRBV12-5 and TRBJ1-2, is DARVTQTPRHKVTEMGQEVTMRCQPILGHNTVFWYRQTMMQGLELLAYFRNRAPLDDSGMPKDRFSAEMPDATLATLKIQPSEPRDSAVYFCASGLAGDNYGYTFGSGTRLTVV.

CDR3: CASQQGVWTGGEGYTF. CDR3 nucleotide sequence: TGCGCCAGCCAGCAGGGAGTCTGGACAGGAGGTGAAGGCTACACCTTC. The genes are TRBV5-1 and TRBJ1-2, with 7 bases fitting TRBD1. V was pared by 7 bases and J by 8 bases, with 20 bases of the junction left unmatched. Germline lookup yields CDR1 SGHRS and CDR2 YFSETQ. CDR3 length: 16 residues.

This chain links TRBV12-5 with TRBJ2-5, with 7 bases aligning to TRBD1. This CDR3 is built from 15 residues. V trimming: 3 bases; J trimming: 3 bases; junction bases outside the gene matches: 7. Germline values: CDR1 LGHNT, CDR2 FRNRAP. The CDR3 protein is CASGFIPGGEETQYF. The CDR3 DNA sequence: TGTGCTAGTGGTTTCATTCCAGGGGGAGAAGAGACCCAGTACTTC.

This chain links TRBV7-9 with TRBJ2-1; D is unresolved. Per the germline V gene, CDR1 is SEHNR and CDR2 is FQNEAQ (reference sequence). Trimming cost V 6 bases and J 10 bases, with 13 bases left between them. CDR3 length: 12 residues. The chain's CDR3 is CASSPLYREQFF. The CDR3 DNA is TGTGCCAGCAGTCCCTTATACCGGGAGCAGTTCTTC. Full variable domain (outside the CDR3, taken from reference TRBV7-9 and TRBJ2-1): DTGVSQNPRHKITKRGQNVTFRCDPISEHNRLYWYRQTLGQGPEFLTYFQNEAQLEKSRLLSDRFSAERPKGSFSTLEIQRTEQGDSAMYLCASSPLYREQFFGPGTRLTVL.

The chain employs TRBV30 and TRBJ1-2; D ambiguous. With 2 bases removed from V and 2 bases from J, the gap between germline ends came to 12 bases. CDR1 GTSNPN and CDR2 SVGIG come from the germline V gene (reference sequence). The CDR3 has 14 residues. The CDR3 sequence is CAWSLVSKNYGYTF. Written as DNA, the CDR3 is TGTGCCTGGAGTTTAGTTTCGAAAAACTATGGCTACACCTTC.

This chain joins TRBV7-8 and TRBJ2-7, with 11 positions matching TRBD2. Germline V gene sequence: CDR1 SGHVS, CDR2 FQNEAQ. Losses at the gene ends were 3 bases for V and 3 bases for J; bases not matched to a gene: 10. The CDR3 runs to 17 residues. CDR3 region: CASSLDTSGGSHYEQYF. The CDR3 nucleotides are TGTGCCAGCAGCTTGGACACTAGCGGGGGCTCACACTACGAGCAGTACTTC. The whole variable domain, remainder taken from reference TRBV7-8 and TRBJ2-7, is GAGVSQSPRYKVAKRGQDVALRCDPISGHVSLFWYQQALGQGPEFLTYFQNEAQLDKSGLPSDRFFAERPEGSVSTLKIQRTQQEDSAVYLCASSLDTSGGSHYEQYFGPGTRLTVT.

As concerns this clone: The same CDR3 arises from other DNA sequences in this sample as well. The chain combines TRBV7-2 with TRBJ2-3, with TRBD1 matching over 7 bases. V trimming: 5 bases; J trimming: 3 bases; junction bases outside the gene matches: 5. The CDR3 runs 14 residues. Germline V CDR1 and CDR2: SGHTA, FQGNSA. CDR3 amino acids: CASSHDRETDTQYF. The CDR3 DNA reads as TGTGCCAGCAGCCATGACAGGGAAACAGATACGCAGTATTTT.

The CDR3 sequence: CAISGTSGTSYEQYV. In nucleotides, the CDR3 is TGTGCCATCAGTGGGACTAGCGGGACCTCCTACGAGCAGTACGTC. The V and J genes are TRBV10-3 and TRBJ2-7, with 12 bases aligning to TRBD2. Germline lookup yields CDR1 ENHRY and CDR2 SYGVKD. The length of the CDR3 is 15 residues. V gave up 4 bases and J gave up 0 bases; unmatched junction bases: 1.

This chain uses TRBV6-1 with TRBJ2-7; a possible D gene is TRBD2 (5 bases). The CDR3 runs 14 residues. The germline gives CDR1 MNHNS, CDR2 SASEGT. The V and J ends lost 1 base and 9 bases respectively, with 16 bases between them. The CDR3 DNA reads as TGTGCCAGCAGTGAAGGCAGTAAACTAGGGCGGCAGTACGTC. Encoded protein: CASSEGSKLGRQYV.

J is TRBJ1-1 and V is TRBV6-5; a possible D gene is TRBD1 (5 bases). The CDR3 covers 15 residues. CDR1 is MNHEY, CDR2 SVGAGI, per germline. V lost 0 bases to trimming and J lost 0 bases, with 8 bases between them. The CDR3 region is CASSYSPGMNTEAFF. The CDR3 region has the DNA TGTGCCAGCAGTTACTCTCCAGGGATGAACACTGAAGCTTTCTTT.

J is TRBJ2-5 and V is TRBV20-1, with 10 bases that match TRBD1. Germline trimming cut 3 bases from V and 7 bases from J; bases unmatched to any gene: 14. This CDR3 comprises 16 residues. Germline V gene lookup returns CDR1 DFQATT and CDR2 SNEGSKA (reference sequence). This CDR3 is CSASERTGGLRVTQYF. The CDR3 nucleotides read TGCAGTGCTAGTGAGCGGACAGGGGGTCTTAGGGTGACCCAGTACTTC.

The chain employs TRBV6-5 and TRBJ1-4; 7 nucleotides line up with TRBD1. This CDR3 has 15 amino acids. Germline V gene data show CDR1 as MNHEY and CDR2 as SVGAGI. Trimming took 0 bases from V and 5 from J; bases not matched to a gene: 3. In DNA form, the CDR3 reads TGTGCCAGCAGTTACTCCCGGGACAGAAATGAAAAACTGTTTTTT. Protein product: CASSYSRDRNEKLFF.

The V and J genes are TRBV5-8 and TRBJ1-4; 8 bases align to TRBD1. After removal of 4 bases from V and 7 bases from J, the junction contained 18 bases not matched to a gene. The CDR3 is 18 amino acids. Germline CDR1 reads SGHTS; CDR2 reads YDEGEE. DNA for the CDR3: TGTGCCAGCAGCAAGGGACAGGTCCCCATTTGGGGGAGTGAAAAACTGTTTTTT. It specifies CASSKGQVPIWGSEKLFF.

The chain carries TRBV11-3 and TRBJ1-1; D unresolved. V lost 5 bases to trimming and J lost 4 bases, with 11 bases between them. Germline-derived CDR1 and CDR2 are SGHNT and YENEEA. The CDR3 consists of 13 residues. The CDR3 region is CASSLSGVTEAFF. Here the CDR3 DNA reads TGTGCCAGCAGCCTATCGGGAGTCACTGAAGCTTTCTTT.